Reported below is one T cell receptor beta chain. What it binds is unknown. Possible read error: a much larger clone is one base away. The entry originates in a study of molecular identifiers for immune sequencing clone quantification. Study-level results: Naive cells had under 1% of molecules in clones above 20 RNA copies, effectors over 98%.

MiXCR, run by TCRdb on the PCR reads, gives a single entry per CDR3 protein. This sample has about 500,000 distinct CDR3 sequences; 20% to 25% occur once, and the top ten carry about 0.84%. Isolation of naive CD8 T cells was achieved by sorting on a CD8+CD4-CCR7+CD45RA+ phenotype. There are 15 residues in the CDR3. The V gene's germline CDR1 is SGHDN and CDR2 FVKESK. The J gene is TRBJ1-2, the V gene TRBV14; no firm D call. The receptor was isolated from a human donor in good health. Some libraries in this study had Jurkat cell RNA spiked in. What was sequenced was naive CD8+ T cells from blood, with Jurkat cell RNA spiked in. Specified subset: FACS-sorted CD8+CD4-CCR7+CD45RA+ naive T cells. The CDR3 sequence is CASSQVHGSNCGYTF. The CDR3 DNA sequence: TGTGCCAGCAGCCAAGTTCACGGTTCTAACTGTGGCTACACCTTC.